This TCR beta chain was profiled in a study of blood T cells in healthy people across ages. Study-level information: When template switching was applied, about one barcoded beta molecule was captured per two T cells.

Primed by a sample-barcoded 5' primer and a J-beta primer mix, a second PCR proceeded for about 6 to 12 cycles. Paired-end reads containing CDR3 totaled no fewer than 2.5 million for each sample. MiXCR was run by TCRdb on the 5' RACE reads, yielding one entry per CDR3 protein. The sample records almost 550,000 distinct CDR3 sequences, 24% being singletons. This clonotype was seen only a few times. There are 13 residues in the CDR3. Looked up from germline, CDR1 is SGHVS and CDR2 is FNYEAQ. Trimming took 2 bases from V and 7 from J, leaving 8 bases between them. The same data also contributed to another study, on T cells of mothers and their children. That paper notes: Every mother produced more than 10 million TCR beta CDR3 reads, whereas every child provided 3 million to 3.5 million. Unrelated pairs and related pairs have their TCR recombination output shaped similarly by thymic selection.

This chain connects TRBV7-6 to TRBJ2-2; D remains ambiguous. This TCR derives from a boy aged 5-17 years in good health. The material sequenced was blood. The chain's CDR3 is CASSLLPGGELFF. The CDR3 DNA follows: TGTGCCAGCAGCTTACTTCCGGGCGGGGAGCTGTTTTTT.